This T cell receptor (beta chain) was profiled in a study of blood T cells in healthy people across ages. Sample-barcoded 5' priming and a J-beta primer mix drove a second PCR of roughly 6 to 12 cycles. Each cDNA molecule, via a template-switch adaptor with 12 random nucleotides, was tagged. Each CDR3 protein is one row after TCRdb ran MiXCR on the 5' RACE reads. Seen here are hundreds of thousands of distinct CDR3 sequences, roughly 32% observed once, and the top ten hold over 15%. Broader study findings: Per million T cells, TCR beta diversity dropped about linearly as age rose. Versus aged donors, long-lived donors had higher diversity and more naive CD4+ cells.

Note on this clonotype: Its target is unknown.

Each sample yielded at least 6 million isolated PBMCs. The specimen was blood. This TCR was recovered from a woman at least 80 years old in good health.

CDR3 in DNA: TGTGCCACCCGAGGGGGCGGCGGCGACTACGAGCAGTACTTC. This codes for CATRGGGGDYEQYF. V and J are TRBV10-3 and TRBJ2-7, with 7 bases matching TRBD1. The CDR3 length is 14 residues. Germline trimming cut 10 bases from V and 3 bases from J; bases unmatched to any gene: 12. Germline CDR1 reads ENHRY; CDR2 reads SYGVKD.